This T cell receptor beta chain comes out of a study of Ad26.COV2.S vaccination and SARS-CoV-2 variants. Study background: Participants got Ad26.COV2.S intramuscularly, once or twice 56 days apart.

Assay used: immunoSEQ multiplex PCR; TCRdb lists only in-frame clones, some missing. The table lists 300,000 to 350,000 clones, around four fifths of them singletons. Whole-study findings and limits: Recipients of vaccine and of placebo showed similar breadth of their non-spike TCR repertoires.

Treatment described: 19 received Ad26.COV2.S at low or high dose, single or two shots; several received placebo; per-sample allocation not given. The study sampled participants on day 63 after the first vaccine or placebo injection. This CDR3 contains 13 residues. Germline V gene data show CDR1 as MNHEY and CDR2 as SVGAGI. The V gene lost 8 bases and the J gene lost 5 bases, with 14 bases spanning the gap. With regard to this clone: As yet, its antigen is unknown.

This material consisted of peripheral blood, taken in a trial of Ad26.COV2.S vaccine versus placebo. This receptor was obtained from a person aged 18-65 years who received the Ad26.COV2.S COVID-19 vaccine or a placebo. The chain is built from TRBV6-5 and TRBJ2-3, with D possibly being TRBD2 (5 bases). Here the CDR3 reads CASEEHGGDTQYF. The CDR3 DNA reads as TGTGCCAGCGAGGAACACGGAGGAGATACGCAGTATTTT.